The rows below give T cell receptor beta chains drawn from one sample of a study of T cell responses to AZD1222 COVID-19 vaccine. Profiled with immunoSEQ multiplex PCR; TCRdb holds only in-frame clones, not every one. Found here are some 150,000 clones, approximately 87% of them singletons; the top ten hold approximately 9%. The sample consisted of peripheral blood, taken 28 days after the second AZD1222 dose. The receptor source for this set is an adult who received the AZD1222 COVID-19 vaccine. CDR3s include the opening cysteine and the closing phenylalanine or tryptophan. D genes are given only for firm matches.

cdr3_nt,cdr3_aa,d_call,v_call,cdr3_length,j_call
TGCGCCAGCAGCCCGGGACTAGCGGGAGGTAGAGGGGTCTACAATGAGCAGTTCTTC,CASSPGLAGGRGVYNEQFF,TRBD2,TRBV5-1,19,TRBJ2-1
TGTGCCAGCAGCAACAGGGTCCTCTCCTACGAGCAGTACTTC,CASSNRVLSYEQYF,.,TRBV5-6,14,TRBJ2-7
TGCAGTGCTAGTTCACTAGCGGGTTTTAGCTCCTACGAGCAGTACTTC,CSASSLAGFSSYEQYF,TRBD2,TRBV20-1,16,TRBJ2-7
TGTGCCAGCAGTGAATCTCCAGGGGGCACTGAAGCTTTCTTT,CASSESPGGTEAFF,TRBD1,TRBV6-4,14,TRBJ1-1
TGTGCCAGTCGCCACTACAATGAGCAGTTCTTC,CASRHYNEQFF,.,TRBV6-5,11,TRBJ2-1
TGTGCCAGCAGACGGACTAGCGGGTACGAGCAGTACTTC,CASRRTSGYEQYF,TRBD2,TRBV28,13,TRBJ2-7
TGTGCCAGCCGCCTCGGGGGGACAGGTAGCAATCAGCCCCAGCATTTT,CASRLGGTGSNQPQHF,TRBD1,TRBV28,16,TRBJ1-5
TGTGCCAGCAGAGTAGCAGGGTTAGGGTATGGCTACACCTTC,CASRVAGLGYGYTF,.,TRBV6-5,14,TRBJ1-2
TGTGCCAGCAGTTGGTCCGGCGGCGAGCAGTACTTC,CASSWSGGEQYF,.,TRBV12-3/TRBV12-4,12,TRBJ2-7
TGTGCCATCGCAGGAAAGGACGCGGATGAGCAGTTCTTC,CAIAGKDADEQFF,.,TRBV10-3,13,TRBJ2-1